These 11 T cell receptor beta chains were sequenced from one sample in a study of blood T cell repertoires in COVID-19. Profiling relied on immunoSEQ multiplex PCR, and the TCRdb table lists in-frame clones only, not all of them. The data contain 450,000 to 600,000 clones, roughly 90% of them singletons. Sequencing was performed on PBMCs or T cells enriched from blood (not recorded which). The source is a woman aged 18-29 years who had recovered from COVID-19.

This clone has just a few counts. The genes are TRBV2 and TRBJ2-7; the match to TRBD2 covers 10 bases. CDR1 and CDR2 (germline): SNHLY, FYNNEI. Trimming removed 3 bases from V and 4 bases from J; junction bases left unmatched: 6. The CDR3 loop spans 15 amino acids. The CDR3 coding sequence is TGTGCCAGCAGTGAGGGCAGCGGGGGGGCTTACGAGCAGTACTTC. This gives the protein CASSEGSGGAYEQYF.

The gene calls are TRBV2 and TRBJ2-1, with D possibly TRBD1 on 5 matching bases. The CDR3 is 15 amino acids. The ends were cut back, 0 bases at V and 10 bases at J, with 16 bases in the middle. The germline V gene has CDR1 SNHLY and CDR2 FYNNEI. CDR3 region: CASSEALVRGEEQFF. Written as DNA, the CDR3 is TGTGCCAGCAGTGAAGCGCTAGTTAGGGGTGAGGAGCAGTTCTTC.

The chain couples TRBV5-1 to TRBJ2-7; 11 bases line up with TRBD1. V gave up 3 bases and J gave up 1 base; unmatched junction bases: 3. Germline V gene lookup returns CDR1 SGHRS and CDR2 YFSETQ. The CDR3 has 15 amino acids. The CDR3 DNA reads TGCGCCAGCAGCTACGGGACAGGGGGTTCCTACGAGCAGTACTTC. Translation: CASSYGTGGSYEQYF.

The V and J genes are TRBV5-1 and TRBJ2-7; possible D gene TRBD2, 5 bases. Trimming stripped 4 bases from V and 7 bases from J, with 15 bases between. The CDR3 sequence is 13 residues long. CDR1 SGHRS and CDR2 YFSETQ come from the germline V gene. The CDR3 here is CASSPGLVWEQYF. DNA for the CDR3: TGCGCCAGCAGCCCTGGACTGGTCTGGGAGCAGTACTTC.

The V and J genes are TRBV28 and TRBJ1-4; possibly TRBD1 for D (5 bases). The CDR3 runs 14 residues. Germline V gene data show CDR1 as MDHEN and CDR2 as SYDVKM. Trimming shortened V by 7 bases and J by 8 bases, and 17 bases separated the two germline ends. The CDR3 DNA sequence: TGTGCCAGCATTCCAGGGAGGGGAGAAGAAAAACTGTTTTTT. As protein: CASIPGRGEEKLFF. Full variable domain (rest looked up from reference TRBV28 and TRBJ1-4): DVKVTQSSRYLVKRTGEKVFLECVQDMDHENMFWYRQDPGLGLRLIYFSYDVKMKEKGDIPEGYSVSREKKERFSLILESASTNQTSMYLCASIPGRGEEKLFFGSGTQLSVL.

The V gene is TRBV9, the J gene TRBJ1-2; 8 bases agree with TRBD1. After removal of 3 bases from V and 7 bases from J, the junction contained 5 bases not matched to a gene. The CDR3 has 13 amino acids. CDR1 is SGDLS and CDR2 is YYNGEE in the germline V gene. The CDR3 DNA is TGTGCCAGCAGCGCTGGGACAGGCCGTGGCTACACCTTC. As protein: CASSAGTGRGYTF.

This chain connects TRBV14 to TRBJ1-4; D not resolved. Germline V CDR1 and CDR2: SGHDN, FVKESK. The CDR3 loop spans 16 amino acids. V lost 4 bases and J 0 bases, leaving 12 bases between the germline ends. CDR3 DNA sequence: TGTGCCAGCAGCCGTAGACACACTGCAACTAATGAAAAACTGTTTTTT. This sequence encodes CASSRRHTATNEKLFF.

The V and J genes are TRBV5-4 and TRBJ2-3; D is possibly TRBD1 (6 bases). This CDR3 is built from 14 residues. V shed 0 bases and J shed 6 bases, with 11 bases lying between them. Germline values: CDR1 SGHNT, CDR2 YYREEE (reference sequence). CDR3 amino acids: CASSLARGADTQYF. CDR3 in DNA: TGTGCCAGCAGCTTGGCCAGGGGCGCCGATACGCAGTATTTT.

V gene TRBV10-3 combines with J gene TRBJ1-5; 10 bases agree with TRBD1. Unmatched junction bases numbered 6, after V lost 10 bases and J lost 0 bases. Germline CDR1 reads ENHRY; CDR2 reads SYGVKD. The CDR3 has 15 residues. In DNA, the CDR3 is TGTGCCACGGGACAGGGGACCGATAGCAATCAGCCCCAGCATTTT. Protein sequence: CATGQGTDSNQPQHF.

This clone appeared once. This sequence joins TRBV28 and TRBJ1-3; 10 positions agree with TRBD1. The V segment lost 3 bases and the J segment 5 bases; nucleotides outside the gene matches: 10. Germline CDR1 is MDHEN and CDR2 is SYDVKM. The CDR3 contains 17 residues. CDR3 sequence: CASSLSVDRGRRNTIYF. CDR3 nucleotides: TGTGCCAGCAGTTTGTCCGTTGACAGGGGGCGAAGAAACACCATATATTTT. Using reference TRBV28 and TRBJ1-3 for the parts outside the CDR3, the full variable domain is DVKVTQSSRYLVKRTGEKVFLECVQDMDHENMFWYRQDPGLGLRLIYFSYDVKMKEKGDIPEGYSVSREKKERFSLILESASTNQTSMYLCASSLSVDRGRRNTIYFGEGSWLTVV.

The chain carries TRBV2 and TRBJ1-4; D may be TRBD1 (6 bases). The germline V and J ends were trimmed by 6 bases and 4 bases, with 15 bases remaining between them. CDR3 size: 15 residues. The germline gives CDR1 SNHLY, CDR2 FYNNEI. CDR3 nucleotides: TGTGCCAGCAGAGCGGACAGCACTATTAATGAAAAACTGTTTTTT. Translating it yields CASRADSTINEKLFF.